The source of this T cell receptor (beta chain) is a study of T cells in Graves' hyperthyroidism and ophthalmopathy. Points from the study as a whole: Prediction of ophthalmopathy progression came a median roughly 6.7 months pre-onset.

This clonotype was observed many times. The target antigen is unknown. If no ophthalmopathy progression occurred within 18 months, Graves' hyperthyroidism was stable. Hyperthyroidism in the patients, aged 18 to 65, was newly diagnosed and under 2 months in duration. The authors took PBMCs from 7.5 to 10 ml fresh peripheral blood. The trim removed 4 bases at V and 10 bases at J, leaving 5 bases unmatched. Germline CDR1 MNHEY, CDR2 SMNVEV (reference sequence). This CDR3 has 14 residues. RNA transcripts served as the template for amplifying TCR beta CDR3 regions. First-round RT-PCR of the TCR CDR3 relied on the HTBI primer set. TCRdb reprocessed the multiplex PCR reads with MiXCR, giving one entry per CDR3 protein. The top ten hold roughly 16% of the sample, which has approximately 640,000 distinct CDR3 sequences, 15% to 20% seen once.

The clonotype originates from a man aged 50 or older with Graves' hyperthyroidism. The sample taken for sequencing was blood. The chain links TRBV27 to TRBJ1-6, with TRBD1 matching 9 bases. The CDR3 coding sequence is TGTGCCAGCAGTTGGACAGGGGAGTTGTCACCCCTCCACTTT. Translating it yields CASSWTGELSPLHF.